These 15 T cell receptor beta chains originate from one sample sequenced in a study of T-cell reconstitution after alpha-beta-depleted transplantation in children. Preparing the TCRbeta library involved the use of unique molecular identifiers. TCRdb passed the PCR reads through MiXCR, listing each CDR3 protein once. The data show roughly 100,000 distinct CDR3 sequences, roughly 8.3% seen once. Material: PBMCs from the stem cell graft donor, obtained from the stem cell graft. These receptors were obtained from a human donor who donated a stem cell graft to a child with congenital amegakaryocytic thrombocytopenia.

This clonotype was seen at least ten times. The chain carries TRBV7-9 and TRBJ2-5, with 7 positions matching TRBD2. Germline CDR1 SEHNR, CDR2 FQNEAQ (reference sequence). There are 18 residues in the CDR3. Losses at the gene ends were 4 bases for V and 4 bases for J; bases not matched to a gene: 18. CDR3 loop: CASSSAPSGSRFRETQYF. DNA of the CDR3: TGTGCCAGCAGCTCCGCCCCTAGCGGAAGTCGGTTTAGAGAGACCCAGTACTTC.

Many counts were recorded for this clonotype. The chain uses TRBV7-2 and TRBJ1-6; 9 bases are shared with TRBD1. Trimming cost V 4 bases and J 5 bases; bases outside gene matches: 0. The CDR3 is made up of 14 amino acids. Germline V gene data show CDR1 as SGHTA and CDR2 as FQGNSA. The CDR3 here is CASSWDRDNSPLHF. In nucleotides, the CDR3 is TGTGCCAGCAGCTGGGACAGGGATAATTCACCCCTCCACTTT.

This clonotype occurred many times. The chain uses TRBV3-1 and TRBJ2-1; D gene unclear. Germline CDR1 reads LGHDT; CDR2 reads YNNKEL (reference sequence). This CDR3 is built from 15 residues. Trimming removed 5 bases at V and 2 bases at J, with 13 bases between. CDR3 sequence: CASSSDGDPYNEQFF. CDR3 nucleotides: TGTGCCAGCAGCTCGGACGGAGATCCCTACAATGAGCAGTTCTTC.

This clonotype was counted ten times or more. The chain is built from TRBV30 and TRBJ1-2, with D uncertain. Germline-derived CDR1 and CDR2 are GTSNPN and SVGIG (reference sequence). There are 14 residues in the CDR3. Trimming pared 3 bases from V and 3 bases from J, leaving 14 bases between. The CDR3 coding sequence is TGTGCCTGGAGCCCTATGGCAGTCGACTATGGCTACACCTTC. Protein product: CAWSPMAVDYGYTF.

This clonotype has at least ten counts. This chain links TRBV20-1 with TRBJ2-3; D tentatively fits TRBD1 or TRBD2 (5 bases each). The CDR3 consists of 12 residues. V was shortened by 5 bases and J by 2 bases, with 8 bases between the two germline ends. Per the germline V gene, CDR1 is DFQATT and CDR2 is SNEGSKA (reference sequence). The CDR3 region is CSALGDTDTQYF. In nucleotides, the CDR3 is TGCAGTGCTTTGGGGGACACAGATACGCAGTATTTT.

This clonotype was detected many times. The V and J genes are TRBV6-2 or TRBV6-3 and TRBJ2-5; either TRBD1 or TRBD2 may fit D (6 bases each). V lost 7 bases, J lost 4 bases, and 22 bases lay in between. The CDR3 runs to 16 residues. Germline CDR1 MNHEY, CDR2 SVGEGT. As DNA, the CDR3 is TGTGCCAGCACCTATCGGGGGCTCGGGGTTGGAGAGACCCAGTACTTC. Protein product: CASTYRGLGVGETQYF.

In its sample, this clonotype was seen once. A much larger clone is a single base away; this may be a read error. The V call is TRBV27, the J call TRBJ2-2, with 12 nucleotides matching TRBD2. Germline CDR1 and CDR2: MNHEY and SMNVEV (reference sequence). V shed 8 bases, J shed 7 bases, and the junction held 20 bases outside the gene matches. The CDR3 length is 19 residues. CDR3 region: CASPIGLAGGRCDIGELFF. The CDR3 DNA follows: TGTGCCAGCCCCATCGGGCTAGCGGGGGGGCGTTGTGACATCGGGGAGCTGTTTTTT.

On this clonotype itself: A much larger clone sits a single nucleotide away, making a read error possible. The V and J genes are TRBV7-8 and TRBJ2-7; unclear D gene. In germline, CDR1 is SGHVS, CDR2 FQNEAQ. The CDR3 covers 13 residues. This CDR3 reads CAISPTPLYEQYF. The CDR3 DNA reads TGTGCCATCAGCCCGACCCCCCTGTACGAGCAGTACTTC.

This clonotype has a count of ten or more. V gene TRBV10-3 combines with J gene TRBJ2-1, with 7 bases matching TRBD2. V was clipped by 2 bases and J by 5 bases; unmatched bases: 6. The CDR3 loop spans 15 amino acids. Per the germline V gene, CDR1 is ENHRY and CDR2 is SYGVKD. DNA for the CDR3: TGTGCCATCAGTGAGGGTGCGGGAGCAAACAATGAGCAGTTCTTC. Translating gives CAISEGAGANNEQFF.

This clonotype was seen ten or more times. The chain combines TRBV28 with TRBJ1-2; no firm D call. Trimming left V 4 bases short and J 3 bases short, with 27 bases between. CDR1 and CDR2 from the germline V gene are MDHEN and SYDVKM. This CDR3 region has 19 residues. CDR3 bases: TGTGCCAGCAGTTCCTTGTTAGGGAGATCAGTGTTGGGGTACTATGGCTACACCTTC. This sequence encodes CASSSLLGRSVLGYYGYTF.

This clonotype was recorded at least ten times. The chain combines TRBV5-1 with TRBJ1-1; TRBD1 agrees at 8 bases. Germline values: CDR1 SGHRS, CDR2 YFSETQ. Trimming at V came to 0 bases and at J to 3 bases, leaving 4 bases not matched to a gene. The CDR3 length is 15 residues. The CDR3 nucleotides read TGCGCCAGCAGCTTGGCCCCGGACAGGGACACTGAAGCTTTCTTT. It is translated as CASSLAPDRDTEAFF.

This clonotype was detected many times. J is TRBJ1-1 and V is TRBV27; no reliable D call. V was clipped by 8 bases and J by 4 bases, with 14 bases between them. This CDR3 contains 13 residues. Germline CDR1 MNHEY, CDR2 SMNVEV (reference sequence). This CDR3 is CASSRAWGTEAFF. Written as DNA, the CDR3 is TGTGCCAGCTCCCGGGCCTGGGGCACTGAAGCTTTCTTT.

This clonotype was counted many times. The chain couples TRBV5-1 to TRBJ2-1; possibly TRBD2 for D (6 bases). The V end lost 3 bases, the J end lost 8 bases, and 24 bases lay between the germline ends. Per germline, CDR1 SGHRS and CDR2 YFSETQ. This CDR3 comprises 17 residues. In nucleotides, the CDR3 is TGCGCCAGCAGCTCCGGCGATAGCGGTACCGAGGGATATGAGCAGTTCTTC. It yields the protein CASSSGDSGTEGYEQFF.

This clonotype was counted ten times or more. The rearrangement uses TRBV29-1 and TRBJ1-1, with D uncertain. The CDR3 contains 13 residues. In germline, CDR1 is SQVTM, CDR2 ANQGSEA. With 7 bases removed from V and 1 base from J, the gap between germline ends came to 13 bases. The CDR3 loop is CSASGQANTEAFF. The CDR3 DNA reads as TGCAGCGCGAGCGGGCAGGCGAACACTGAAGCTTTCTTT.

This clonotype was counted many times. The chain combines TRBV6-5 with TRBJ1-2; no definite D call. The V end lost 6 bases, the J end lost 4 bases, and 18 bases lay between the germline ends. The CDR3 consists of 15 residues. In germline, CDR1 is MNHEY, CDR2 SVGAGI. CDR3 residues: CASRPTDGNSYGYTF. The CDR3 bases are TGTGCCAGCAGACCAACGGACGGTAACAGCTATGGCTACACCTTC.